Below, one TCR beta chain is given with its context. Its antigen remains unidentified. The sample comes from a study of cytomegalovirus exposure and HLA in healthy donors. Primers included in the PCR were 60 Vbeta and 13 Jbeta primers. Data came from immunoSEQ multiplex PCR; TCRdb stores just in-frame clones and leaves some out. The table records approximately 170,000 clones, roughly 80% of them present only once. Germline V gene sequence: CDR1 MNHEY, CDR2 SVGAGI. V lost 7 bases to trimming and J lost 4 bases; unmatched junction nucleotides: 8. This CDR3 is built from 14 residues. The study, taken as a whole, reports: An analysis done earlier found most TCR beta V segments productive about 90% or about 30% of the time.

The chain employs TRBV6-5 and TRBJ1-2, with 8 bases aligning to TRBD1. The sequencing input was PBMCs. This receptor was obtained from a man in his fifties in good health and CMV-seropositive. The DNA for the CDR3 is TGTGCCAGCAAACAGGACAGGGCTGGCTATGGCTACACCTTC. Amino acids: CASKQDRAGYGYTF.